A single sample gave rise to the 11 T cell receptor beta chains below, sequenced in a study of cytomegalovirus exposure and HLA in healthy donors. PCR employed 60 Vbeta and 13 Jbeta primers. The data were produced by immunoSEQ multiplex PCR, yet TCRdb's version contains in-frame clones alone and is incomplete. This sample's clone table lists approximately 140,000 clones. Sequences were obtained from PBMCs. The receptors here all came from a man aged 35 to 55 in good health and CMV-seronegative.

The chain couples TRBV27 to TRBJ1-2; D is ambiguous. The V end lost 5 bases, the J end lost 6 bases, and 19 bases lay between the germline ends. The germline V gene encodes CDR1 MNHEY and CDR2 SMNVEV (reference sequence). CDR3 length: 15 amino acids. CDR3 region: CASSPWRTLWDGYTF. CDR3 in DNA: TGTGCCAGCAGTCCCTGGAGGACCCTCTGGGATGGCTACACCTTC.

The chain carries TRBV5-4 and TRBJ1-1; 7 nucleotides match TRBD1. The junction had 10 bases not matched to a gene; V was cut back by 0 bases and J by 2 bases. This CDR3 has 17 residues. Germline V gene data show CDR1 as SGHNT and CDR2 as YYREEE (reference sequence). CDR3 region: CASSLAVPTGKNTEAFF. For the CDR3, the DNA is TGTGCCAGCAGCTTGGCTGTTCCGACAGGGAAAAACACTGAAGCTTTCTTT.

The chain is built from TRBV28 and TRBJ1-2, with 9 bases aligning to TRBD1. CDR3 length: 16 amino acids. The V and J ends lost 4 bases and 6 bases, in that order; junction bases with no gene match: 12. CDR1 is MDHEN, CDR2 SYDVKM, per germline. Here the CDR3 reads CASSSPSPTGGDGYTF. The CDR3 nucleotides read TGTGCCAGCAGTTCCCCAAGCCCGACAGGGGGTGATGGCTACACCTTC.

The V gene is TRBV9, the J gene TRBJ2-1; 9 nucleotides align to TRBD1. The J segment lost 2 bases and the V segment lost 3 bases, leaving 3 bases of the junction unmatched. The CDR3 length is 15 residues. Per germline, CDR1 SGDLS and CDR2 YYNGEE. This chain's CDR3 is CASSETGGPYNEQFF. In DNA, the CDR3 is TGTGCCAGCAGCGAGACAGGGGGGCCCTACAATGAGCAGTTCTTC.

V usage is TRBV28 and J usage is TRBJ2-2; 9 nucleotides match TRBD1. The junction had 4 bases not matched to a gene; V was cut back by 4 bases and J by 4 bases. Germline assignment: CDR1 MDHEN and CDR2 SYDVKM. The CDR3 runs to 15 residues. The CDR3 loop reads CASSSRQGGTGELFF. As DNA, the CDR3 is TGTGCCAGCAGTTCCCGACAGGGGGGCACCGGGGAGCTGTTTTTT.

The chain has TRBV5-4 and TRBJ1-4; D possibly corresponds to TRBD1 (5 bases). The V and J ends lost 4 bases and 0 bases respectively, with 13 bases between them. Germline CDR1 is SGHNT and CDR2 is YYREEE (reference sequence). This CDR3 comprises 16 residues. As DNA, the CDR3 is TGTGCCAGCAGCGCCGGGGGGAGCGCAACTAATGAAAAACTGTTTTTT. It is translated as CASSAGGSATNEKLFF. The entire variable domain, with the rest obtained from reference TRBV5-4 and TRBJ1-4, is as follows: ETGVTQSPTHLIKTRGQQVTLRCSSQSGHNTVSWYQQALGQGPQFIFQYYREEENGRGNFPPRFSGLQFPNYSSELNVNALELDDSALYLCASSAGGSATNEKLFFGSGTQLSVL.

This rearrangement joins TRBV5-6 to TRBJ2-5, with TRBD2 matching 11 bases. The CDR3 loop spans 16 amino acids. V lost 4 bases and J lost 2; bases outside the gene matches: 7. CDR1 is SGHDT and CDR2 is YYEEEE in the germline V gene. The CDR3 loop reads CASSPRVAGGQETQYF. In nucleotides, the CDR3 is TGTGCCAGCAGCCCTCGGGTAGCGGGGGGGCAAGAGACCCAGTACTTC.

The chain combines TRBV16 with TRBJ1-5; no firm D call. The germline V gene encodes CDR1 KGHSY and CDR2 FQNENV. CDR3 length: 15 amino acids. V lost 1 base and J lost 1, with 8 bases in between. The CDR3 region has the DNA TGTGCCAGCAGCCAATTCAGAGGGAGCAATCAGCCCCAGCATTTT. It encodes CASSQFRGSNQPQHF. The full variable domain, with the rest looked up from reference TRBV16 and TRBJ1-5, is GEEVAQTPKHLVRGEGQKAKLYCAPIKGHSYVFWYQQVLKNEFKFLISFQNENVFDETGMPKERFSAKCLPNSPCSLEIQATKLEDSAVYFCASSQFRGSNQPQHFGDGTRLSIL.

J is TRBJ1-5 and V is TRBV19; possibly TRBD1 for D (5 bases). Trimming shortened V by 6 bases and J by 3 bases, and 9 bases separated the two germline ends. The CDR3 has 13 residues. The germline gives CDR1 LNHDA, CDR2 SQIVND (reference sequence). The CDR3 region is CASRGGLNQPQHF. CDR3 nucleotides: TGTGCCAGTAGGGGGGGACTCAATCAGCCCCAGCATTTT.

Here the CDR3 DNA reads TGTGCCAGCGTGGGGGGGCGGAGGAACACTGAAGCTTTCTTT. Translating gives CASVGGRRNTEAFF. The chain couples TRBV28 to TRBJ1-1, with TRBD1 as a possible D gene (6 bases). The CDR3 spans 14 residues. V shed 8 bases and J shed 1 base, with 14 bases lying between them. Germline V gene sequence: CDR1 MDHEN, CDR2 SYDVKM.

The rearrangement joins TRBV6-1 to TRBJ2-5, with 7 bases that match TRBD1. The V segment lost 6 bases and the J segment 5 bases; nucleotides outside the gene matches: 9. The CDR3 covers 14 residues. Germline V gene sequence: CDR1 MNHNS, CDR2 SASEGT. The CDR3 loop is CASSPPGGEETQYF. CDR3 nucleotides: TGTGCCAGCAGCCCACCAGGGGGTGAGGAGACCCAGTACTTC.